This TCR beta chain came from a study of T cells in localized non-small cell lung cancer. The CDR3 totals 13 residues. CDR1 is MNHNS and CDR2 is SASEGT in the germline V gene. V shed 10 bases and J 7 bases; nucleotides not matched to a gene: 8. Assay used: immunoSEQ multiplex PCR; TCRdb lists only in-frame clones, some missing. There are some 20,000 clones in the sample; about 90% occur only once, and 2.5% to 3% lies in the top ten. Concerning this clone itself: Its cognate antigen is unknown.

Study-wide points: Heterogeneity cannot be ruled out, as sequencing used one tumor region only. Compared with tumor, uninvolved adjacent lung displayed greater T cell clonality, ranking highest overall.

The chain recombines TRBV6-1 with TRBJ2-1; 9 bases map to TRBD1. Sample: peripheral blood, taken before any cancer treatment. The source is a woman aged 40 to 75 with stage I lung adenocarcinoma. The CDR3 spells CATIRDRVNEQFF. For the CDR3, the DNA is TGTGCCACCATCCGGGACAGGGTGAATGAGCAGTTCTTC.